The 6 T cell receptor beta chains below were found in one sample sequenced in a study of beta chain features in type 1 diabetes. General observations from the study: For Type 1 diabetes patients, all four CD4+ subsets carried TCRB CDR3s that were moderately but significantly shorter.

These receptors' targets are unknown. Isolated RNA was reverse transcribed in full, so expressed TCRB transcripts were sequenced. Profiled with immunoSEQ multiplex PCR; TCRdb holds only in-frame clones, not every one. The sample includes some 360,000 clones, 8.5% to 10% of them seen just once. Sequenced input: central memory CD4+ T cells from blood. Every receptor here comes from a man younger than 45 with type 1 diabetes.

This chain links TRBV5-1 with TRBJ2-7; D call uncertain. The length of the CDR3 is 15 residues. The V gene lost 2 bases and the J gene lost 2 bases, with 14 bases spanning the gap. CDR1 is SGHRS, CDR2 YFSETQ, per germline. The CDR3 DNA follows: TGCGCCAGCAGCTTTTTACCGGGTTCTACCTACGAGCAGTACTTC. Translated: CASSFLPGSTYEQYF.

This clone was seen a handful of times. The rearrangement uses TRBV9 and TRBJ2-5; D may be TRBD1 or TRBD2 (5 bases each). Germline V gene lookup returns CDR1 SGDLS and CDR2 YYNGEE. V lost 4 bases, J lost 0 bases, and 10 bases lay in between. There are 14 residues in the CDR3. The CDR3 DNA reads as TGTGCCAGCAGCAGTGAGGGGAACCAAGAGACCCAGTACTTC. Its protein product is CASSSEGNQETQYF.

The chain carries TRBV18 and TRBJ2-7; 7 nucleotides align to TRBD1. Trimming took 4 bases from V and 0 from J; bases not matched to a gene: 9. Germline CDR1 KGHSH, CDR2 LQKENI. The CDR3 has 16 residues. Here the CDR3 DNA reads TGTGCCAGCTCACTACCCGGGACAGCGCTCTCCTACGAGCAGTACTTC. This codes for CASSLPGTALSYEQYF.

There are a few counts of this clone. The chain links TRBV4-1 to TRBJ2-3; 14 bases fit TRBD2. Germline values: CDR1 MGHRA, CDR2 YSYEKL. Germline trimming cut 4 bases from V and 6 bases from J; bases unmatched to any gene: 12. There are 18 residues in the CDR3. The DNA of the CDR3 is TGCGCCAGCAGCCCGGGACTAGCGGGAGCCGTATTCGGGGATACGCAGTATTTT. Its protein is CASSPGLAGAVFGDTQYF.

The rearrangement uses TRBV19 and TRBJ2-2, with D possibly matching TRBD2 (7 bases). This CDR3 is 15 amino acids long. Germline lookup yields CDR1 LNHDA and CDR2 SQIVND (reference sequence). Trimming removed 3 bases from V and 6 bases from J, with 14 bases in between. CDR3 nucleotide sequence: TGTGCCAGTAGTATCGGGGGGCGTATTCCCGGGGAGCTGTTTTTT. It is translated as CASSIGGRIPGELFF.

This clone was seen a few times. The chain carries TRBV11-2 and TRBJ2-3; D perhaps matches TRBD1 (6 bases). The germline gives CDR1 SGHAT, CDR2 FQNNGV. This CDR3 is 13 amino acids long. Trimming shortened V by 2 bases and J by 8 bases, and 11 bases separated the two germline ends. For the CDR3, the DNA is TGTGCCAGCAGCTTACCGGGACAAGTTACGCAGTATTTT. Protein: CASSLPGQVTQYF.